This T cell receptor beta chain comes out of a study of shared clonotypes between healthy human individuals. Broader study findings: Naive subsets, compared against memory subsets, generally had larger estimated richness values.

The CDR3 runs to 15 residues. Germline assignment: CDR1 LNHNV and CDR2 YYDKDF (reference sequence). Trimming left V 0 bases short and J 4 bases short, with 12 bases between. Donors, healthy HIV-negative adults, lacked recent acute infections or vaccinations. A deep-level run was used for the assay. TCRdb's table, derived via immunoSEQ multiplex PCR, lists solely in-frame clones and lacks some. This table has 170,000 or so clones, around 63% appearing once. This clone was seen once. What it recognizes is unknown. The TCR originated in a man aged 30 to 39 in good health. The chain employs TRBV15 and TRBJ1-2; D possibly corresponds to TRBD1 (5 bases). The sample taken for sequencing was memory CD4+ T cells sorted from blood. As to subset: CD45RA-negative fraction. CDR3 loop: CATSRDVLGGYGYTF. CDR3 nucleotide sequence: TGTGCCACCAGCAGAGACGTCCTGGGGGGCTATGGCTACACCTTC.